One sample yielded the 19 T cell receptor beta chains listed below, sequenced in a study of tissue T cells after allogeneic stem cell transplantation. Only in-frame clones appear in the TCRdb table, and some are missing; sequencing was by immunoSEQ multiplex PCR. There are 45,000 to 50,000 clones in the sample; roughly 73% occur only once, and roughly 0.66% lies in the top ten. Input material: sorted cells pooled from one or two spleens. The source is a pool of C57BL/6 mice in good health.

A word on this clone: Gene and germline names: mouse. The CDR3 DNA, read in part, is TGTGCTAGCAGTAATACAGGGGGGAGTGCAGAAACGCTGTAT. Its translation: CASSNTGGSAETLY. The complete CDR3 reads CASSNTGGSAETLYF. This chain connects TRBV17 to TRBJ2-3; 8 positions agree with TRBD1. The sequenced fragment ends 1 residue before the CDR3 boundary, so the rest is inferred from the germline J gene. The J segment lost 0 bases and the V segment lost 4 bases, leaving 3 bases of the junction unmatched. This CDR3 has 15 residues. Germline V lookup: CDR1 MNHDT, CDR2 YYDKIL. The variable domain in full, with the rest retrieved from reference TRBV17 and TRBJ2-3, is DTTVKQNPRYKLARVGKPVNLICSQTMNHDTMYWYQKKPNQAPKLLLFYYDKILNREADTFEKFQSSRPNNSFCSLYIGSAGLEYSAMYLCASSNTGGSAETLYFGSGTRLTVL.

A note on this clone: Here the gene names and germline are mouse. The observed sequence ends 1 residue before the CDR3 terminus, with the missing tail filled in from the germline J gene. The genes are TRBV3 and TRBJ2-7; 7 bases map to TRBD2. Trimming removed 1 base from V and 4 bases from J; junction bases left unmatched: 1. CDR1 and CDR2 from the germline V gene are SNHLY and FYNGKV (reference sequence). The CDR3 extends over 13 amino acids. The sequenced part of the CDR3 DNA is TGTGCCAGCAGCTTAGGACTGGGATATGAACAGTAC. The encoded protein is CASSLGLGYEQY. The CDR3 reads in full as CASSLGLGYEQYF. The variable domain in full, with the rest retrieved from reference TRBV3 and TRBJ2-7, is GPKVLQIPSHQIIDMGQMVTLNCDPVSNHLYFYWYKQILGQQMEFLVNFYNGKVMEKSKLFKDQFSVERPDGSYFTLKIQPTALEDSAVYFCASSLGLGYEQYFGPGTRLTVL.

This clone was recorded only once. Mouse gene names and germline throughout. Sequencing ends 1 residue short of the CDR3 end; the germline J gene provides the rest. This chain uses TRBV3 with TRBJ1-1, with TRBD1 as a possible D gene (6 bases). Germline V gene lookup returns CDR1 SNHLY and CDR2 FYNGKV (reference sequence). V dropped 1 base and J dropped 8 bases, with 8 bases sitting between them. This CDR3 has 12 residues. The CDR3: CASSLDRAEVFF. The covered CDR3 bases are TGTGCCAGCAGCTTAGACAGGGCGGAAGTCTTC.

With regard to this clone: Gene names denote mouse genes. The CDR3 protein is CASSLKGSNERLFF. The CDR3 bases that were read are TGTGCCAGCTCTCTCAAGGGGTCCAACGAAAGATTATTT. The chain carries TRBV12-1 and TRBJ1-4; a weak D match, TRBD1 (5 bases). The CDR3 goes on 1 residue after the read ends, and that part is filled in from the germline J gene. The CDR3 length is 14 residues. The ends were cut back, 0 bases at V and 2 bases at J, with 6 bases in the middle. Germline values: CDR1 SGHSN, CDR2 HYEKVE. The whole variable domain, remainder taken from reference TRBV12-1 and TRBJ1-4, is DSGVVQSPRHIIKEKGGRSVLTCIPISGHSNVVWYQQTLGKELKFLIQHYEKVERDKGFLPSRFSVQQFDDYHSEMNMSALELEDSAMYFCASSLKGSNERLFFGHGTKLSVL.

Concerning this clone itself: The gene names given are mouse names. The read is 1 residue too short to cover the CDR3 end, so that end is filled in from the germline J gene. Within the sample, other DNA sequences also encode this same CDR3. V usage is TRBV26 and J usage is TRBJ2-3, with 7 bases aligning to TRBD1. Germline-derived CDR1 and CDR2 are KGHPV and FQNQEV (reference sequence). The V and J ends lost 4 bases and 0 bases, in that order; junction bases with no gene match: 1. There are 14 residues in the CDR3. CDR3 DNA (partial): TGTGCCAGCAGTCCGGACAGGAGTGCAGAAACGCTGTAT. Amino acid sequence: CASSPDRSAETLY. The entire CDR3 sequence reads CASSPDRSAETLYF.

In regard to this clone: Gene names denote mouse genes. The read stops 1 residue short of the end of the CDR3; the missing end is completed from the germline J gene. The genes are TRBV29 and TRBJ1-3; D is perhaps TRBD1 (5 bases). Germline values: CDR1 MSHET, CDR2 SYDVDS. The germline V and J ends were trimmed by 6 bases and 0 bases, with 9 bases remaining between them. The CDR3 covers 14 residues. The DNA read from the CDR3 is TGTGCTAGCAGCCAAGGGGATTCTGGAAATACGCTCTAT. Translated, it gives CASSQGDSGNTLY. The entire CDR3 reads CASSQGDSGNTLYF.

Of note for this clone: Mouse germline and gene names are used. Read coverage stops 1 residue before the CDR3 terminus; the germline J gene supplies the remainder. The chain uses TRBV29 and TRBJ2-3; 12 bases are a match to TRBD2. V lost 7 bases, J lost 3 bases, and 2 bases stayed unmatched. Germline CDR1 MSHET, CDR2 SYDVDS. The CDR3 covers 14 residues. The CDR3 DNA, read in part, is TGTGCTAGCAACGACTGGGGGGGCGCAGAAACGCTGTAT. Translating it yields CASNDWGGAETLY. The CDR3 reads in full as CASNDWGGAETLYF.

This clone has a handful of counts. The germline and genes are mouse ones. The read halts 1 residue ahead of the CDR3 end, with the missing end drawn from the germline J gene. The rearrangement uses TRBV20 and TRBJ2-1; 9 nucleotides line up with TRBD2. This CDR3 comprises 13 residues. Germline CDR1 and CDR2: GFQATS and STVNSAI. The trim removed 2 bases at V and 6 bases at J, leaving 2 bases unmatched. The sequenced part of the CDR3 DNA is TGTGGTGCTAGGTGGACTGGGGTTGCTGAGCAGTTC. Its protein product is CGARWTGVAEQF. In full, the CDR3 is CGARWTGVAEQFF.

With regard to this clone: Germline and genes here are mouse. The read ends 1 residue early relative to the CDR3; the germline J gene fills the gap. Other DNA sequences in this specimen translate into the identical CDR3. V is TRBV19 and J is TRBJ2-3, with 10 bases identical to TRBD2. Germline V gene data show CDR1 as FNHDT and CDR2 as SITEND (reference sequence). This CDR3 has 14 residues. With 5 bases clipped from V and 0 bases from J, the junction kept 0 bases outside the gene matches. The DNA read from the CDR3 is TGTGCCAGCAGGGACTGGGGGAGTGCAGAAACGCTGTAT. It codes for CASRDWGSAETLY. In full, the CDR3 is CASRDWGSAETLYF.

On this clone: These gene names are mouse names. The sequence runs out 1 residue before the end of the CDR3; the remainder is reconstructed from the germline J gene. The J gene is TRBJ2-2, the V gene TRBV23; TRBD1 is taken as the D call from the table, unchecked against the DNA. Germline CDR1 reads KGHTA; CDR2 reads FQNQQP. CDR3 length equals 17 residues. CDR3 region: CSSSQSQDRTNTGQLYF. The sequenced part of the CDR3 DNA is TGCTCCAGCAGTCAATCGCAGGACAGGACAAACACCGGGCAGCTCTAC.

In regard to this clone: Gene names are the mouse ones. Read data end 1 residue before the CDR3 end; the end is taken from the germline J gene. V gene TRBV1 combines with J gene TRBJ1-1; TRBD1 matches 9 bases. Germline loops: CDR1 NSQYPW, CDR2 LRSPGD (reference sequence). V lost 5 bases and J lost 1; bases outside the gene matches: 2. The length of the CDR3 is 14 residues. CDR3 residues: CTCSTGGGNTEVFF. Partial CDR3 DNA: TGCACCTGCAGTACAGGGGGCGGGAACACAGAAGTCTTC.

With respect to this clone: Mouse germline and gene names are used. Read coverage stops 1 residue before the CDR3 terminus; the germline J gene supplies the remainder. The chain recombines TRBV13-2 with TRBJ2-5; no firm D call. V gave up 1 base and J gave up 1 base, with 7 bases separating them. The germline V gene encodes CDR1 NNHNN and CDR2 SYGAGS (reference sequence). This CDR3 is 14 amino acids long. The CDR3 sequence: CASGDWQDQDTQYF. The CDR3 DNA, read in part, is TGTGCCAGCGGTGATTGGCAGGACCAAGACACCCAGTAC.

This clone was picked up one time. Gene names are the mouse ones. The CDR3 end is not reached by the read, which stops 1 residue before it; the germline J gene fills it in. J is TRBJ2-2 and V is TRBV20, with 8 bases identical to TRBD2. Germline V lookup: CDR1 GFQATS, CDR2 STVNSAI. V lost 2 bases to trimming and J lost 1 base; unmatched junction nucleotides: 3. The CDR3 loop spans 15 amino acids. CDR3 amino acids: CGARSGGRNTGQLYF. CDR3 DNA (partial): TGTGGTGCTAGGTCTGGGGGGAGAAACACCGGGCAGCTCTAC.

To note about this clone: Mouse gene names apply. The read is 1 residue too short to cover the CDR3 end, so that end is filled in from the germline J gene. The chain employs TRBV12-1 and TRBJ1-2; TRBD1 matches at 8 bases. V trimming: 0 bases; J trimming: 4 bases; junction bases outside the gene matches: 3. The CDR3 is 14 residues long. Germline CDR1 is SGHSN and CDR2 is HYEKVE. The CDR3 loop is CASSLDRGGSDYTF. CDR3 DNA, as far as it was read: TGTGCCAGCTCTCTCGACAGGGGCGGCTCCGACTACACC.

In the case of this clone: Mouse names are used for the genes. The read comes to an end 1 residue before the CDR3 does, leaving the germline J gene to fill in the end. This chain links TRBV12-2 with TRBJ1-2; 8 nucleotides line up with TRBD1. The CDR3 runs to 15 residues. The trim removed 4 bases at V and 0 bases at J, leaving 6 bases unmatched. The germline gives CDR1 SGHLS, CDR2 HYDKME. The covered CDR3 bases are TGTGCCAGCTCCTCCCCGGGACAGGCAAACTCCGACTACACC. Protein sequence: CASSSPGQANSDYT. The whole CDR3 region reads CASSSPGQANSDYTF.

On this clone: Genes and germline are mouse. The read gets to within 1 residue of the CDR3 end, and the germline J gene fills in the rest. This rearrangement joins TRBV13-3 to TRBJ2-2, with 9 bases that match TRBD2. Trimming at V came to 2 bases and at J to 3 bases, leaving 2 bases not matched to a gene. CDR3 length equals 15 residues. The germline V gene encodes CDR1 NNHDY and CDR2 SYVADS. The sequenced CDR3 bases are TGTGCCAGCAGTGACCCTGGGGGGGACACCGGGCAGCTCTAC. Translating gives CASSDPGGDTGQLY. The entire CDR3 reads CASSDPGGDTGQLYF.

Details on this clone: The gene names given are mouse names. The CDR3 end falls 1 residue outside the read, so it is completed with the germline J gene. The chain joins TRBV16 to TRBJ2-4; TRBD2 matches 9 bases. The junction had 5 bases not matched to a gene; V was cut back by 4 bases and J by 0 bases. CDR1 and CDR2 (germline): SGHSA, FRNQAP. There are 16 residues in the CDR3. The CDR3 here is CASSSHWGDSQNTLYF. The DNA read from the CDR3 is TGTGCAAGCAGCTCTCACTGGGGGGACAGTCAAAACACCTTGTAC.

On this clone itself: Gene names and germline refer to mouse. The CDR3 end falls 1 residue outside the read, so it is completed with the germline J gene. This chain uses TRBV12-2 with TRBJ2-5, with 8 bases identical to TRBD1. Germline CDR1 and CDR2: SGHLS and HYDKME. The ends lost 4 bases at V and 6 bases at J; junction bases unmatched: 5. This CDR3 has 13 amino acids. The DNA read from the CDR3 is TGTGCCAGCTCCCTCAGGGGGCGGGACACCCAGTAC. Its translation: CASSLRGRDTQY. The entire CDR3 reads CASSLRGRDTQYF.

As to this clone: Gene names refer to mouse genes. The read falls 1 residue short of the CDR3 end, and the missing part is taken from the germline J gene. The chain couples TRBV15 to TRBJ1-4; 7 bases match TRBD1. V gave up 5 bases and J gave up 2 bases; unmatched junction bases: 2. CDR1 SGHND and CDR2 FRSKSL come from the germline V gene. The CDR3 runs 14 residues. This chain's CDR3 is CASSRQGSNERLFF. The sequenced part of the CDR3 DNA is TGTGCCAGCAGTCGACAGGGATCCAACGAAAGATTATTT.